This T cell receptor beta chain came from a study of T cells after yellow fever vaccination. Study-wide results and limits: A small proportion of clonotypes was detected in both the CD4 and CD8 compartments.

Each CDR3 protein gets one entry after TCRdb re-called the 5' RACE reads with MiXCR. The table lists approximately 150,000 distinct CDR3 sequences, approximately 9.9% of them singletons. This clonotype appeared a few times. Its target is unknown. The CDR3 is made up of 15 amino acids. Germline trimming cut 6 bases from V and 4 bases from J; bases unmatched to any gene: 7. In germline, CDR1 is MNHEY, CDR2 SVGAGI. The sample consisted of CD8+ T cells sorted from PBMCs, taken 45 days after the yellow fever booster vaccination. The clonotype was recovered from a man aged 18-30 years who received the YFV17D yellow fever vaccine. The rearrangement uses TRBV6-5 and TRBJ2-1, with 9 bases identical to TRBD2. CDR3 region: CASSPSGGSYNEQFF. CDR3 in DNA: TGTGCCAGCAGCCCGAGCGGGGGGTCGTACAATGAGCAGTTCTTC.